The 5 T cell receptor beta chains reported below all come from one sample, sequenced in a study of blood T cells in healthy people across ages. Together with a sample-barcoded 5' primer, a J-beta primer mix was included in a second PCR lasting roughly 6 to 12 cycles. Via MiXCR, TCRdb re-called the 5' RACE reads, giving one row per CDR3 protein. The profile shows roughly 570,000 distinct CDR3 sequences, 25% to 30% of them singletons. Sequencing input: blood. These receptors were collected from a woman aged 70-85 years in good health.

V usage is TRBV6-2 or TRBV6-3 and J usage is TRBJ2-4; D is tentatively TRBD1 or TRBD2 (5 bases each). This CDR3 has 14 amino acids. Germline V lookup: CDR1 MNHEY, CDR2 SVGEGT. V was cut by 7 bases and J by 5 bases, with 15 bases left in between. The chain's CDR3 is CASTPRGRENIQYF. CDR3 DNA sequence: TGTGCCAGCACCCCGAGGGGCCGCGAAAACATTCAGTACTTC.

This clonotype showed up just a few times. The chain links TRBV6-6 to TRBJ2-5, with D possibly being TRBD1 (7 bases). V lost 6 bases, J lost 4 bases, and 15 bases lay in between. Germline V CDR1 and CDR2: MNHNY, SVGAGI (reference sequence). The CDR3 has 14 amino acids. The chain's CDR3 is CASSRGAGRETQYF. Written as DNA, the CDR3 is TGTGCCAGCAGCAGGGGGGCGGGACGAGAGACCCAGTACTTC.

J is TRBJ2-7 and V is TRBV4-3; perhaps TRBD1 as D (5 bases). V was trimmed by 0 bases and J by 3 bases, leaving 12 bases between them. Germline values: CDR1 LGHNA, CDR2 YSLEER. The CDR3 loop spans 15 amino acids. CDR3 DNA: TGCGCCAGCAGCCAAGATTATCAGGGCAGCTACGAGCAGTACTTC. Residues: CASSQDYQGSYEQYF.

V usage is TRBV7-8 and J usage is TRBJ2-5, with no clear D. Judging by the DNA end, TRBJ2-1 fits better; the J call may be wrong. Germline CDR1 reads SGHVS; CDR2 reads FQNEAQ. The CDR3 contains 12 residues. CDR3 DNA sequence: TGTGCCAGCAGCTTAGAGTCGGCTGAGCAGTTCTTC. Protein: CASSLESAEQFF.

This clonotype was picked up many times. The chain is built from TRBV19 and TRBJ2-5; 8 bases line up with TRBD1. Germline values: CDR1 LNHDA, CDR2 SQIVND (reference sequence). This CDR3 region has 12 residues. Germline trimming cut 7 bases from V and 4 bases from J; bases unmatched to any gene: 2. The CDR3 here is CASTGGGETQYF. CDR3 sequence (DNA): TGTGCCAGTACAGGGGGCGGAGAGACCCAGTACTTC.